These T cell receptor beta chains were read from a single sample in a study of immune evolution from preneoplasia to lung adenocarcinoma. Assay used: immunoSEQ multiplex PCR; TCRdb lists only in-frame clones, some missing. The repertoire holds about 5,700 clones, with approximately 80% as singletons. Source material: FFPE adjacent normal lung tissue. The receptors shown here come from a person aged 65 to 85 with lung adenocarcinoma. Each CDR3 is given with its conserved first and last residue. The D gene is left open where the match is weak. For some rows the clone size is stated as once, few or many, or as a class when expanded; others skip it.

j_gene | abundance | d_gene | v_gene | CDR3aa | CDR3nt
TRBJ2-7 | . | . | TRBV7-3 | CASSLGSTFEQYF | TGTGCCAGCAGCTTGGGCAGCACATTCGAGCAGTACTTC
TRBJ2-1 | . | TRBD2 | TRBV7-2 | CASSLTGGIVYEQFF | TGTGCCAGCAGCTTAACGGGGGGGATTGTCTATGAGCAGTTCTTC
TRBJ2-3 | . | TRBD2 | TRBV2 | CASSGGTSGGPSTDTQYF | TGTGCCAGCAGTGGGGGGACTAGCGGGGGTCCGAGCACAGATACGCAGTATTTT
TRBJ2-3 | once | TRBD1 | TRBV5-4 | CASSLITGGTDTQYF | TGTGCCAGCAGCTTAATAACAGGGGGGACAGATACGCAGTATTTT
TRBJ2-7 | . | . | TRBV7-9 | CATSRGSSYEQYF | TGTGCCACCTCGCGAGGGTCATCCTACGAGCAGTACTTC
TRBJ2-7 | few | TRBD1 | TRBV28 | CASSLGTGGYEQYF | TGTGCCAGCAGTTTAGGAACAGGGGGCTACGAGCAGTACTTC
TRBJ1-1 | . | . | TRBV30 | CAWSGKIRDTEAFF | TGTGCCTGGAGCGGGAAAATTCGGGACACTGAAGCTTTCTTT
TRBJ2-2 | . | TRBD1 | TRBV2 | CASRVTGDTGELFF | TGTGCCAGCAGGGTAACAGGGGACACCGGGGAGCTGTTTTTT
TRBJ2-7 | . | . | TRBV7-6 | CASSPTEGAYEQYF | TGTGCCAGCAGCCCGACAGAAGGCGCCTACGAGCAGTACTTC
TRBJ2-2 | . | TRBD1 | TRBV11-2 | CASSPRQGYTGELFF | TGTGCCAGCAGCCCCAGACAGGGTTATACCGGGGAGCTGTTTTTT
TRBJ2-7 | few | TRBD1 | TRBV7-9 | CASSFGQVADEQYF | TGTGCCAGCAGCTTCGGACAGGTGGCGGACGAGCAGTACTTC
TRBJ1-1 | once | . | TRBV9 | CASSVVSGAEAFF | TGTGCCAGCAGCGTAGTCTCAGGGGCTGAAGCTTTCTTT
TRBJ2-3 | . | TRBD2 | TRBV28 | CASTAGGFTDTQYF | TGTGCCAGCACTGCGGGGGGTTTCACAGATACGCAGTATTTT
TRBJ2-5 | once | TRBD1 | TRBV27 | CASSLDRGGTETQYF | TGTGCCAGCAGTCTGGACAGGGGAGGAACGGAGACCCAGTACTTC
TRBJ2-2 | . | . | TRBV11-1 | CASSLGGLETGELFF | TGTGCCAGCAGCCTTGGGGGACTCGAGACCGGGGAGCTGTTTTTT
TRBJ2-7 | . | TRBD1 | TRBV4-3 | CASSQEDRATPYEQYF | TGCGCCAGCAGCCAAGAAGACAGGGCAACTCCCTACGAGCAGTACTTC
TRBJ1-3 | once | TRBD1 | TRBV5-4 | CASSNRRQGTGNTIYF | TGTGCCAGCAGCAATCGAAGACAGGGTACAGGAAACACCATATATTTT
TRBJ2-1 | . | TRBD1 | TRBV4-2 | CASSQEGHRGYNEQFF | TGTGCCAGCAGCCAAGAAGGCCACAGGGGCTACAATGAGCAGTTCTTC
TRBJ2-2 | . | . | TRBV6-4 | CASTQEAGAAGELFF | TGTGCCAGCACACAAGAGGCGGGGGCAGCCGGGGAGCTGTTTTTT
TRBJ2-7 | . | . | TRBV12-2 | CARRRRGKPYEQYF | TGTGCAAGACGAAGGAGGGGCAAGCCCTACGAGCAGTACTTC
TRBJ1-4 | once | . | TRBV7-2 | CASGNRDNEKLFF | TGTGCCAGCGGAAACAGGGATAATGAAAAACTGTTTTTT
TRBJ1-4 | . | TRBD1 | TRBV2 | CASSDWGQGATNEKLFF | TGTGCCAGCAGTGATTGGGGACAGGGTGCAACTAATGAAAAACTGTTTTTT